These T cell receptor beta chains were read from a single sample in a study of T-cell memory formation after mild COVID-19. A single record per CDR3 protein comes from TCRdb applying MiXCR to the 5' RACE reads. The table has fewer than 650,000 distinct CDR3 sequences, roughly 17% seen once. The sample taken for sequencing was PBMCs or a T cell subset sorted from them (not recorded which). The receptors here all came from an adult woman who had mild COVID-19 (a few samples of this study predate the infection). Cell type and time point are not known. Each CDR3 is given with its conserved first and last residue. Each record gives: J gene, CDR3 length, D gene, clone size, V gene, CDR3 DNA, CDR3 protein. A D gene is named only where the DNA matches it firmly. Clone size appears in some rows only: once, few, many, or a class for an expanded clone.

TRBJ1-4 13 TRBD1 . TRBV5-6 TGTGCCAGCAGCTCGGGATACAGGGGAGGACGGGATTTT CASSSGYRGGRDF
TRBJ2-3 18 TRBD2 . TRBV4-2 TGTGCCAGCAGCCAAGATCAGGCTAGCGGGAGGGCCGGAGATACGCAGTATTTT CASSQDQASGRAGDTQYF
TRBJ2-1 14 TRBD2 . TRBV4-1 TGCGCCAGCAGCCACCCCCGGCTAGCGGCCCCTACGTTCTTC CASSHPRLAAPTFF
TRBJ2-1 15 TRBD2 once TRBV18 TGTGCCAGCTCACCAGCCTCGCGGGGGGACAATGAGCAGTTCTTC CASSPASRGDNEQFF
TRBJ2-5 13 . . TRBV4-1 TGCGCCAGCAGCCAAGTTCAGCGAGAGACCCAGTACTTC CASSQVQRETQYF
TRBJ1-2 12 TRBD1 . TRBV29-1 TGCAGCGTGGCAGACAGGGTTTATGGCTACACCTTC CSVADRVYGYTF
TRBJ2-1 18 . . TRBV19 TGTGCCAGTAGTATAGATTGGATGGTTGAGGGCTCCTACAATGAGCAGTTCTTC CASSIDWMVEGSYNEQFF
TRBJ2-2 16 . few TRBV5-1 TGCGCCAGCAGCTTGGCCGGTCCATTAAAGTCCGGGGAGCTGTTTTTT CASSLAGPLKSGELFF
TRBJ2-4 19 TRBD2 . TRBV12-3/TRBV12-4 TGTGCCAGCAGCTTTCTAGCGGGAGTAGATTTCCTAACCAAAAACATTCAGTACTTC CASSFLAGVDFLTKNIQYF
TRBJ2-2 14 . few TRBV3-1 TGTGCCAGCAGCCCCCAGTCGACCACCGGGGAGCTGTTTTTT CASSPQSTTGELFF
TRBJ2-7 14 . . TRBV27 TGTGCCAGCAGTCGAGCCGGGGCCTCCTACGAGCAGTACTTC CASSRAGASYEQYF
TRBJ2-1 15 . . TRBV6-5 TGTGCCAGCAGTTACTCGAGAGCGGCTCCCAGGGAGCAGTTCTTC CASSYSRAAPREQFF
TRBJ1-5 13 . few TRBV27 TGTGCCAGCACCACAGGGTGGAATCAGCCCCAGCATTTT CASTTGWNQPQHF
TRBJ1-2 14 TRBD1 few TRBV12-3/TRBV12-4 TGTGCCAGCAATCCGGGACAGGGCCTCTATGGCTACACCTTC CASNPGQGLYGYTF
TRBJ1-1 15 . . TRBV7-3 TGTGCCAGCAGCTTAAGTCCTGTCGTTGAAACTGAAGCTTTCTTT CASSLSPVVETEAFF
TRBJ2-5 15 TRBD1 . TRBV27 TGTGCCAGCAGTTTAAGTGGGACAGGGAAAGAGACCCAGTACTTC CASSLSGTGKETQYF
TRBJ1-2 14 . many TRBV7-2 TGTGCCAGCAGCTTAGCGAACCCGAACTATGGCTACACCTTC CASSLANPNYGYTF
TRBJ1-2 12 . many TRBV6-1 TGTGCCAGCACTCCAGGCGGCTATGGCTACACCTTC CASTPGGYGYTF
TRBJ2-3 13 . . TRBV5-1 TGCGCCAGCAGCTTGGGGGTCGTCAACACGCAGTATTTT CASSLGVVNTQYF
TRBJ1-2 16 TRBD1 . TRBV3-1 TGTGCCAGCAGCCAAGTTGGGTCCCAGGGGGCTGGGGGCTACACCTTC CASSQVGSQGAGGYTF
TRBJ2-1 15 TRBD1 few TRBV24-1 TGTGCCACCAGTGATGCCGGGACAGGGACCAATGAGCAGTTCTTC CATSDAGTGTNEQFF
TRBJ2-6 17 TRBD1 few TRBV11-1 TGTGCCAGCAGCGGCGGGACAGGGAGGTCTGGGGCCAACGTCCTGACTTTC CASSGGTGRSGANVLTF
TRBJ1-1 17 TRBD1 few TRBV5-5 TGTGCCAGCAGCTTGGTGGCAGGGGGCGCGTGGATCACTGAAGCTTTCTTT CASSLVAGGAWITEAFF
TRBJ2-3 16 . . TRBV20-1 TGCAGTGCTCCCGGTCGGGGGCTGATTGGGGCAGATACGCAGTATTTT CSAPGRGLIGADTQYF
TRBJ2-1 15 . many TRBV12-3/TRBV12-4 TGTGCCAGCATCTCCCCAGGGGGGTCCTACAATGAGCAGTTCTTC CASISPGGSYNEQFF
TRBJ2-1 15 . . TRBV6-2/TRBV6-3 TGTGCCAGCAGACGGGATACCACGTCCTACAATGAGCAGTTCTTC CASRRDTTSYNEQFF
TRBJ1-5 14 . . TRBV20-1 TGCAGTGCTAGCCCCGACGCAAACAATCAGCCCCAGCATTTT CSASPDANNQPQHF
TRBJ1-2 15 . few TRBV15 TGTGCCACCAGCAGAGGGGCAGGGGATGACTATGGCTACACCTTC CATSRGAGDDYGYTF
TRBJ2-7 17 TRBD2 few TRBV6-2/TRBV6-3 TGTGCCAGCATGAAAACTCGACTAGCGGTAAACCCCGGCGAGCAGTACTTC CASMKTRLAVNPGEQYF
TRBJ2-1 16 . . TRBV24-1 TGTGCCACCAGTGATTTGAGGCTAGCCGGTGTCACGCAACAGTTCTTC CATSDLRLAGVTQQFF
TRBJ2-7 16 TRBD2 few TRBV13 TGTGCCAGCAGCTCCGGTCTAGCGGGGGGGACCTACGAGCAGTACTTC CASSSGLAGGTYEQYF
TRBJ1-1 19 . few TRBV7-2 TGTGCCAGCAGCTCCTTATATGGGGGAACGATGGACATGAACACTGAAGCTTTCTTT CASSSLYGGTMDMNTEAFF
TRBJ2-3 15 . few TRBV6-4 TGTGCCAGCAGTGTTGATAGCGGCCCGACAGATACGCAGTATTTT CASSVDSGPTDTQYF
TRBJ2-3 14 . few TRBV7-3 TGTGCCAGTAGTCACCCGCCGTTCACAGATACGCAGTATTTT CASSHPPFTDTQYF
TRBJ2-4 16 TRBD2 few TRBV5-1 TGCGCCAGCAGCTGGGGACTAGCGGGAGTTGAATACATTCAGTACTTC CASSWGLAGVEYIQYF
TRBJ2-1 14 . few TRBV20-1 TGCAGTGCTATCGGGCGCCGCTCCTACAATGAGCAGTTCTTC CSAIGRRSYNEQFF
TRBJ1-2 13 TRBD1 few TRBV10-3 TGTGCCATCAGTCCTGACAGGGAATATGGCTACACCTTC CAISPDREYGYTF
TRBJ1-4 16 TRBD1 . TRBV5-5 TGTGCCAGCAGTCCCCCGACAGGGGGTGTTACTGAAAAACTGTTTTTT CASSPPTGGVTEKLFF
TRBJ2-2 14 . . TRBV12-3/TRBV12-4 TGTGCCAGTGCCGGTTCACCCGACACCGGGGAGCTGTTTTTT CASAGSPDTGELFF
TRBJ1-4 15 TRBD1 few TRBV7-9 TGTGCCAGCAGCTTAGCCCCAGGGGGCCGGGAAAAACTGTTTTTT CASSLAPGGREKLFF
TRBJ2-5 11 . . TRBV6-5 TGTGCCTGCGAGATGGGAGAGACCCAGTACTTC CACEMGETQYF
TRBJ1-2 15 TRBD1 . TRBV5-1 TGCGCCAGCAGCTCACCGGGACAGGGCGACTATGGCTACACCTTC CASSSPGQGDYGYTF
TRBJ1-2 16 . . TRBV4-1 TGCGCCAGCAGCCCCAAGGGACCTACAGCTAACTATGGCTACACCTTC CASSPKGPTANYGYTF
TRBJ2-5 13 . many TRBV5-1 TGCGCCAGCAGCAGGGGGAGCCCGGGGACCCAGTACTTC CASSRGSPGTQYF
TRBJ2-1 15 . . TRBV5-8 TGTGCCAGCAGCTTTCTAGTGGCCCTCCAGGGTGAGCAGTTCTTC CASSFLVALQGEQFF
TRBJ2-5 17 TRBD2 few TRBV9 TGTGCCAGCAGCGTAGCCATACAGATGGCGGGGGTGGAGACCCAGTACTTC CASSVAIQMAGVETQYF
TRBJ1-5 15 TRBD1 . TRBV5-1 TGCGCCAGCAGCTTGGGGCAGGGGGCGAGCCAGCCCCAGCATTTT CASSLGQGASQPQHF
TRBJ2-1 16 TRBD1 . TRBV11-2 TGTGCCAGCAGCACCCGTACAGGGGAAGGGTACAATGAGCAGTTCTTC CASSTRTGEGYNEQFF
TRBJ1-2 15 . few TRBV20-1 TGCAGTGCTAGAGCCCACCAGGGTCATAACTATGGCTACACCTTC CSARAHQGHNYGYTF
TRBJ2-5 15 TRBD1 few TRBV14 TGTGCCAGCAGCCCTTGGACAGGGGGCTATGAGACCCAGTACTTC CASSPWTGGYETQYF
TRBJ2-1 15 . few TRBV12-3/TRBV12-4 TGTGCCAGCAGTGCTGAGTCACTAAGGTCTCGGGAGCAGTTCTTC CASSAESLRSREQFF
TRBJ2-7 16 TRBD2 few TRBV5-1 TGCGCCAGCAGCTGGGGACCGGGACTAGCCCCAGACGAGCAGTACTTC CASSWGPGLAPDEQYF